The T cell receptor (beta chain) described here comes from a study of blood T cell repertoires in COVID-19. This CDR3 is built from 15 residues. The V and J ends lost 4 bases and 4 bases, in that order; junction bases with no gene match: 9. The germline gives CDR1 SGHAT, CDR2 FQNNGV. Clones were read by immunoSEQ multiplex PCR, and TCRdb kept only the in-frame ones, dropping some. The data hold roughly 30,000 clones, with 90% observed a single time. This clonotype was sampled from a man between 60 and 70 years old with active COVID-19. The rearrangement links TRBV11-2 to TRBJ2-5, with 7 bases aligning to TRBD1. Material: peripheral blood. The CDR3 here is CASSSTQGTRETQYF. The CDR3 DNA follows: TGTGCCAGCAGCTCAACACAGGGGACCAGAGAGACCCAGTACTTC.